These 6 T cell receptor beta chains came from one sample sequenced in a study of beta chain features in type 1 diabetes (dated by TCRdb to 2016 to 2018). The protocol used for the library was the immunoSEQ multiplex PCR assay. The entire amount of isolated RNA was reverse transcribed using the High Capacity cDNA Reverse Transcription Kit, so the sequenced TCRB transcripts were expressed ones. The source is immuneACCESS, and TCRdb retained only in-frame sequences with V and J called. Part of the clones is not carried over; for the studies checked, unresolved V genes explain less than half of this, and the remainder is unexplained. Across this sample there are around 240,000 clones, with over 7.5% seen only once. The top ten clonotypes cover just under 0.035% of the sample. The sequenced material came from naive CD4+ T cells from blood. The cell subset or site label for this specimen denotes: true naive CD4+ T cells. The receptors come from a woman younger than 30 in good health.

This clone was detected a few times. This chain links TRBV2 with TRBJ2-7; 10 nucleotides align to TRBD2. This CDR3 region has 14 residues. Germline CDR1 reads SNHLY; CDR2 reads FYNNEI. Losses at the gene ends were 8 bases for V and 1 base for J; bases not matched to a gene: 5. The CDR3 is CASRKREGSYEQYF. Written as DNA, the CDR3 is TGTGCCAGCCGAAAGCGGGAGGGATCCTACGAGCAGTACTTC.

The V call is TRBV6-1, the J call TRBJ1-2; no reliable D call. The germline V gene encodes CDR1 MNHNS and CDR2 SASEGT. Trimming shortened V by 11 bases and J by 3 bases, and 10 bases separated the two germline ends. The CDR3 is 11 residues long. In nucleotides, the CDR3 is TGTGCCTCGCGACTGCACTATGGCTACACCTTC. Protein sequence: CASRLHYGYTF.

This clone was picked up a small number of times. The genes are TRBV11-2 and TRBJ2-5; 9 bases are shared with TRBD2. CDR1 is SGHAT, CDR2 FQNNGV, per germline. Germline trimming cut 10 bases from V and 4 bases from J; bases unmatched to any gene: 7. The CDR3 consists of 13 residues. The CDR3 loop is CATSRGGSETQYF. The CDR3 DNA reads TGTGCCACTTCGCGGGGGGGTTCAGAGACCCAGTACTTC. The whole variable domain, filled in from reference TRBV11-2 and TRBJ2-5, reads EAGVAQSPRYKIIEKRQSVAFWCNPISGHATLYWYQQILGQGPKLLIQFQNNGVVDDSQLPKDRFSAERLKGVDSTLKIQPAKLEDSAVYLCATSRGGSETQYFGPGTRLLVL.

This clone showed up just a few times. The rearrangement links TRBV6-5 to TRBJ1-5; 9 bases are a match to TRBD1. From germline, CDR1 is MNHEY and CDR2 SVGAGI. The V segment lost 5 bases and the J segment 4 bases; nucleotides outside the gene matches: 3. The CDR3 sequence is 14 residues long. As DNA, the CDR3 is TGTGCCAGCAGTCGCGGGACAGGGAATCAGCCCCAGCATTTT. Amino acid sequence: CASSRGTGNQPQHF.

As to this clone: At one end, the junction sequence differs from germline, possibly due to a read error. The sample has other DNA sequences that encode this CDR3 too. V is TRBV5-1 and J is TRBJ1-4; 7 positions match TRBD1. Germline V gene sequence: CDR1 SGHRS, CDR2 YFSETQ. The CDR3 runs 15 residues. The CDR3 bases are TGCGCCAGCAGCTTGGAAGAGGGGGCCAAGGAAAAACTGTTCTTT. Residues: CASSLEEGAKEKLFF. The variable domain in full, completed from reference TRBV5-1 and TRBJ1-4, reads KAGVTQTPRYLIKTRGQQVTLSCSPISGHRSVSWYQQTPGQGLQFLFEYFSETQRNKGNFPGRFSGRQFSNSRSEMNVSTLELGDSALYLCASSLEEGAKEKLFFGSGTQLSVL.

In this sample, this clone turned up a few times. The V call is TRBV12-5, the J call TRBJ1-3; D not resolved. CDR3 length: 15 amino acids. From germline, CDR1 is LGHNT and CDR2 FRNRAP. Trimming took off 7 bases at V and 4 bases at J, with 17 bases between the two ends. The CDR3 nucleotides read TGTGCTAGTGCCTCGTCGAGTCAAGCGGGAAACACCATATATTTT. Translating it yields CASASSSQAGNTIYF. The full variable domain, completed using reference TRBV12-5 and TRBJ1-3, is DARVTQTPRHKVTEMGQEVTMRCQPILGHNTVFWYRQTMMQGLELLAYFRNRAPLDDSGMPKDRFSAEMPDATLATLKIQPSEPRDSAVYFCASASSSQAGNTIYFGEGSWLTVV.